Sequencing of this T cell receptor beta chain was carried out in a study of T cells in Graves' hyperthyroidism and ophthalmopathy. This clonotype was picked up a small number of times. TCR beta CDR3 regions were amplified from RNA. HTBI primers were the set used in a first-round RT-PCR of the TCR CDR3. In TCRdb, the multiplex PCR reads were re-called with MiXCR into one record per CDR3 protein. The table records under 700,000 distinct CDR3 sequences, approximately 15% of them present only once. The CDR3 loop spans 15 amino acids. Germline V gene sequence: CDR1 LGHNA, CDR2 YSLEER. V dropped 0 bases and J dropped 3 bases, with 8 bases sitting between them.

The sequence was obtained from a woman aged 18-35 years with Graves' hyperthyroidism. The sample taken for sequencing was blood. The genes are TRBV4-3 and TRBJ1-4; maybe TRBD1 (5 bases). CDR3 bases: TGCGCCAGCAGCCAAGAGGGGGTAGCTAATGAAAAACTGTTTTTT. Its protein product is CASSQEGVANEKLFF.